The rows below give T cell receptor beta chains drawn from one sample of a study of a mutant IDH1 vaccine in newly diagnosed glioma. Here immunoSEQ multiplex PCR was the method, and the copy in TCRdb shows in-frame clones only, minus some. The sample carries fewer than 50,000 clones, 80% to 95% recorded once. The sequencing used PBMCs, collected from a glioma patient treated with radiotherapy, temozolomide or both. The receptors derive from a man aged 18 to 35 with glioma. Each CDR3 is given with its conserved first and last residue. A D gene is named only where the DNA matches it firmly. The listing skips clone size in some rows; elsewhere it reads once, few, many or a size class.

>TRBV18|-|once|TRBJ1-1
TGTGCCAGCTCACCACCGGGTGGGGAAGCTTTCTTT
CASSPPGGEAFF
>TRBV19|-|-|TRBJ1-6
TGTGCCAGTAGTCCAGGATCCTATAATTCACCCCTCCACTTT
CASSPGSYNSPLHF
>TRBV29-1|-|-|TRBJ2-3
TGCAGCGTTGAGGGAGGGTTACAGGGGCGCACAGATACGCAGTATTTT
CSVEGGLQGRTDTQYF
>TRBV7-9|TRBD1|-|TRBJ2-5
TGTGCCAGCAGCTCAGGACAGGGTGCTGTGGAGACCCAGTACTTC
CASSSGQGAVETQYF
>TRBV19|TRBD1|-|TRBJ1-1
TGTGCCAGTAAACAGACAGGGGGGAACACTGAAGCTTTCTTT
CASKQTGGNTEAFF
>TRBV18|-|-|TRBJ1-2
TGTGCCAGCTCACCACCTAGCCGTAACTATGGCTACACCTTC
CASSPPSRNYGYTF
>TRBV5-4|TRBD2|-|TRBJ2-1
TGTGCCAGCAGCTTGGGGCTAGCGGGAGCCGATGAGCAGTTCTTC
CASSLGLAGADEQFF
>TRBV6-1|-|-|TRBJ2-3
TGTGCCAGCAGCCGGGCTAGCAGACGCACAGATACGCAGTATTTT
CASSRASRRTDTQYF
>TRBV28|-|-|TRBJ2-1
TGTGCCACCCAGGGCCATAATGAGCAGTTCTTC
CATQGHNEQFF
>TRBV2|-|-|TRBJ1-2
TGTGCCAGCAGCGCCTCACCTGGCTATGGCTACACCTTC
CASSASPGYGYTF
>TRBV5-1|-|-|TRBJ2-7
TGCGCCAGCAGCTTCACAGGAGGCGTCGACGAGCAGTACTTC
CASSFTGGVDEQYF
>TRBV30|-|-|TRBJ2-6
TGTGCCTGGAGTGTAGTGGTCACTGGGGCCAACGTCCTGACTTTC
CAWSVVVTGANVLTF
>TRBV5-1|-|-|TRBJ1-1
TGCGCCAGCAGCTTGGTGGCGGGGACTGAAGCTTTCTTT
CASSLVAGTEAFF
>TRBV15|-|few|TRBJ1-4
TGTGCCACCAGCATGGCAGGTACTAATGAAAAACTGTTTTTT
CATSMAGTNEKLFF
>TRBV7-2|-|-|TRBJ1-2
TGTGCCAGCAGCTCGAGCGACACTATGGGAGGCTACACCTTC
CASSSSDTMGGYTF
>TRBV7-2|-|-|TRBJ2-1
TGTGCCAGCAGTCCGTCGGGCTCCTACAATGAGCAGTTCTTC
CASSPSGSYNEQFF
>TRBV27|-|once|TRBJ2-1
TGTGCCAGCAGTTTATCGATTAGAAATGAGCAGTTCTTC
CASSLSIRNEQFF